Listed below are T cell receptor beta chains from one sample, sequenced in a study of OX40 agonist ivuxolimab in advanced cancers. TCRdb keeps only in-frame clones here, not all; method: immunoSEQ multiplex PCR. The data hold under 85,000 clones, with approximately 86% observed a single time. Material: CD4+ or CD8+ T cells sorted from blood, obtained in a trial of the OX40 agonist ivuxolimab. These receptors were taken from an adult with an advanced solid tumor such as melanoma, head and neck, liver or kidney cancer. Both conserved end residues are part of each CDR3. D genes are given only for firm matches. Some rows have no size entry. The others give once, few or many, or a class for an expanded clone.

J | D | size | V | CDR3 | DNA
TRBJ1-1 | NA | NA | TRBV7-2 | CASSLRSTGLAEAFF | TGTGCCAGCAGCTTGAGGTCTACAGGGTTGGCTGAAGCTTTCTTT
TRBJ2-5 | NA | NA | TRBV5-1 | CASSLMETQYF | TGCGCCAGCAGCCTCATGGAGACCCAGTACTTC
TRBJ2-1 | NA | NA | TRBV20-1 | CSASLDEQFF | TGCAGTGCTAGTTTGGATGAGCAGTTCTTC
TRBJ1-1 | NA | NA | TRBV11-2 | CASSTDREAFF | TGTGCCAGCAGCACCGACAGAGAAGCTTTCTTT
TRBJ2-3 | TRBD2 | NA | TRBV4-1 | CASSHALAGGPGDTQYF | TGCGCCAGCAGCCACGCTCTAGCGGGGGGGCCTGGAGATACGCAGTATTTT
TRBJ2-1 | NA | once | TRBV30 | CAWSRMVEQFF | TGTGCCTGGAGTAGGATGGTGGAGCAGTTCTTC
TRBJ1-5 | NA | NA | TRBV4-2 | CASSQAGGPNQPQHF | TGTGCCAGCAGCCAAGCGGGGGGTCCCAATCAGCCCCAGCATTTT
TRBJ2-5 | NA | NA | TRBV27 | CASRRPGGETQYF | TGTGCCAGCAGACGTCCAGGAGGGGAGACCCAGTACTTC
TRBJ2-1 | NA | NA | TRBV18 | CASSPPQQGYGEQFF | TGTGCCAGCTCACCCCCCCAACAGGGTTACGGTGAGCAGTTCTTC
TRBJ1-1 | NA | NA | TRBV5-6 | CASSFGRIEAFF | TGTGCCAGCAGCTTCGGACGAATAGAAGCTTTCTTT
TRBJ2-7 | NA | NA | TRBV5-1 | CASSLVIANSYEQYF | TGCGCCAGCAGCTTGGTGATAGCCAACTCCTACGAGCAGTACTTC
TRBJ1-2 | TRBD1 | NA | TRBV4-3 | CASSRITGGSHYGYTF | TGCGCCAGCAGCCGGATCACAGGGGGCTCTCACTATGGCTACACCTTC
TRBJ2-5 | NA | NA | TRBV11-3 | CASSLNQETQYF | TGTGCCAGCAGCTTAAACCAAGAGACCCAGTACTTC
TRBJ2-1 | TRBD2 | NA | TRBV7-6 | CASSTPLGLAGPTASYNEQFF | TGTGCCAGCAGCACTCCTCTGGGACTAGCGGGGCCGACAGCCTCCTACAATGAGCAGTTCTTC
TRBJ2-5 | NA | NA | TRBV19 | CASSINPGPGETQYF | TGTGCCAGTAGTATAAATCCAGGCCCAGGCGAGACCCAGTACTTC
TRBJ1-4 | NA | NA | TRBV28 | CAMSWGLEAGVNEKLFF | TGTGCCATGTCATGGGGGCTAGAGGCAGGGGTTAATGAAAAACTGTTTTTT
TRBJ2-2 | NA | NA | TRBV30 | CAWSQGTRGATGELFF | TGTGCCTGGAGTCAAGGGACTCGGGGGGCCACCGGGGAGCTGTTTTTT
TRBJ1-2 | NA | NA | TRBV11-1 | CASSSDSPNYGYTF | TGTGCCAGCAGCTCTGACAGTCCTAACTATGGCTACACCTTC